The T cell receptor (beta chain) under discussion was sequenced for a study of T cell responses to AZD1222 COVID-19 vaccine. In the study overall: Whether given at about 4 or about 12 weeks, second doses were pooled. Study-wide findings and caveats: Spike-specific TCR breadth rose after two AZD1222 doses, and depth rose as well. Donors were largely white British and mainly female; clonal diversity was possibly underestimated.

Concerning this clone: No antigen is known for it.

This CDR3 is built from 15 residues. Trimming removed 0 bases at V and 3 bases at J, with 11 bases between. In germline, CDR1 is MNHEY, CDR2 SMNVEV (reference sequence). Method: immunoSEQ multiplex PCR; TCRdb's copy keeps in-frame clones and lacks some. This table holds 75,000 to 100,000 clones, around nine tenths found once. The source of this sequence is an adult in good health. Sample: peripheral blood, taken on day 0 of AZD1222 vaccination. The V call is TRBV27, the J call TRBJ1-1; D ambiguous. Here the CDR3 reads CASSLSWAIDTEAFF. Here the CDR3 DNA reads TGTGCCAGCAGTTTATCGTGGGCAATTGACACTGAAGCTTTCTTT.